One and the same sample provided the 16 T cell receptor beta chains below, sequenced in a study of OX40 agonist ivuxolimab in advanced cancers. Profiled with immunoSEQ multiplex PCR; TCRdb holds only in-frame clones, not every one. The profile shows around 120,000 clones, 75% to 90% of them singletons. The sequenced sample was CD4+ or CD8+ T cells sorted from blood, obtained in a trial of the OX40 agonist ivuxolimab. Every receptor here comes from an adult with an advanced solid tumor such as melanoma, head and neck, liver or kidney cancer.

This chain joins TRBV5-1 and TRBJ2-3; weak D call: TRBD1 (6 bases). Trimming took 0 bases from V and 4 from J, leaving 9 bases between them. The CDR3 covers 14 residues. CDR1 and CDR2 from the germline V gene are SGHRS and YFSETQ. The CDR3 here is CASSLGQAADTQYF. The CDR3 DNA is TGCGCCAGCAGCTTGGGACAGGCGGCAGATACGCAGTATTTT. Using reference TRBV5-1 and TRBJ2-3 for the parts outside the CDR3, the full variable domain is KAGVTQTPRYLIKTRGQQVTLSCSPISGHRSVSWYQQTPGQGLQFLFEYFSETQRNKGNFPGRFSGRQFSNSRSEMNVSTLELGDSALYLCASSLGQAADTQYFGPGTRLTVL.

The J gene is TRBJ1-1, the V gene TRBV7-2, with D unresolved. Per germline, CDR1 SGHTA and CDR2 FQGNSA. The germline V and J ends were trimmed by 5 bases and 2 bases, with 12 bases remaining between them. The CDR3 has 14 amino acids. The CDR3 DNA is TGTGCCAGCAGCCCAGGACGGCAAAACACTGAAGCTTTCTTT. It specifies CASSPGRQNTEAFF.

The chain carries TRBV7-3 and TRBJ2-7, with D perhaps being TRBD1 or TRBD2 (6 bases each). CDR3 length: 18 residues. Trimming pared 3 bases from V and 0 bases from J, leaving 21 bases between. Germline V gene lookup returns CDR1 SGHTA and CDR2 FQGTGA. This CDR3 reads CASSLRPPDGGASYEQYF. As DNA, the CDR3 is TGTGCCAGCAGCTTGCGGCCTCCGGACGGGGGCGCCTCCTACGAGCAGTACTTC.

This clone was seen a single time. The rearrangement uses TRBV5-6 and TRBJ2-1, with D perhaps matching TRBD2 (6 bases). V shed 3 bases and J shed 5 bases, with 15 bases lying between them. Germline V gene lookup returns CDR1 SGHDT and CDR2 YYEEEE. This CDR3 contains 15 residues. CDR3 sequence: CASSSPASANNEQFF. The CDR3 region has the DNA TGTGCCAGCAGCTCCCCCGCTAGCGCAAACAATGAGCAGTTCTTC.

The rearrangement uses TRBV9 and TRBJ2-3; a possible D gene is TRBD2 (6 bases). Germline values: CDR1 SGDLS, CDR2 YYNGEE. The CDR3 length is 20 residues. V lost 0 bases, J lost 0 bases, and 23 bases lay in between. The CDR3 loop is CASSVGVGTLGTGSTDTQYF. CDR3 nucleotides: TGTGCCAGCAGCGTAGGGGTGGGGACTCTGGGTACAGGTAGCACAGATACGCAGTATTTT.

The chain is built from TRBV9 and TRBJ1-5; 7 positions match TRBD1. CDR1 is SGDLS and CDR2 is YYNGEE in the germline V gene. The CDR3 sequence is 15 residues long. V lost 4 bases to trimming and J lost 7 bases; unmatched junction nucleotides: 11. The CDR3 region has the DNA TGTGCCAGCAGCCAGACAGGGTTTTCTGACCAGCCCCAGCATTTT. Translation gives CASSQTGFSDQPQHF. The whole variable domain, remainder taken from reference TRBV9 and TRBJ1-5, is DSGVTQTPKHLITATGQRVTLRCSPRSGDLSVYWYQQSLDQGLQFLIQYYNGEERAKGNILERFSAQQFPDLHSELNLSSLELGDSALYFCASSQTGFSDQPQHFGDGTRLSIL.

This chain uses TRBV6-6 with TRBJ2-3; D is possibly TRBD1 (6 bases). This CDR3 has 14 residues. CDR1 and CDR2 (germline): MNHNY, SVGAGI (reference sequence). The ends were cut back, 5 bases at V and 4 bases at J, with 13 bases in the middle. The CDR3 here is CASSPRQEPDTQYF. The CDR3 DNA reads as TGTGCCAGCAGTCCCAGACAGGAGCCAGATACGCAGTATTTT.

This clone was detected once. V gene TRBV27 combines with J gene TRBJ1-3, with 10 bases identical to TRBD1. Germline V lookup: CDR1 MNHEY, CDR2 SMNVEV (reference sequence). This CDR3 region has 17 residues. The junction had 11 bases not matched to a gene; V was cut back by 5 bases and J by 4 bases. CDR3 amino acids: CASSPSPDRGRGNTIYF. The CDR3 nucleotides read TGTGCCAGCAGTCCATCCCCCGACAGGGGGCGCGGAAACACCATATATTTT.

The chain uses TRBV11-2 and TRBJ2-7; the D gene could be TRBD1 or TRBD2 (5 bases each). V lost 2 bases and J lost 6, with 11 bases in between. Germline assignment: CDR1 SGHAT and CDR2 FQNNGV. The length of the CDR3 is 13 residues. CDR3 sequence (DNA): TGTGCCAGCAGCTTATCGGGGCTCGGCGAGCAGTACTTC. Translated, it gives CASSLSGLGEQYF.

The chain carries TRBV27 and TRBJ2-5; 11 nucleotides align to TRBD1. The last part of the DNA fits TRBJ2-7 better; the J call may be wrong. The CDR3 covers 14 residues. Looked up from germline, CDR1 is MNHEY and CDR2 is SMNVEV (reference sequence). CDR3 DNA: TGTGCCAGCAGTTCCGGGACAGGGGGGAACGAGCAGTACTTC. It encodes CASSSGTGGNEQYF.

The rearrangement joins TRBV10-2 to TRBJ1-1, with 11 bases identical to TRBD1. J was trimmed by 4 bases and V by 8 bases; bases with no gene match: 6. Germline loops: CDR1 WSHSY, CDR2 SAAADI. The CDR3 totals 14 residues. As DNA, the CDR3 is TGCGCCAGCTTAGGACAGGGGGCCGGCACTGAAGCTTTCTTT. Its translation is CASLGQGAGTEAFF.

The rearrangement joins TRBV6-4 to TRBJ2-3; TRBD1 agrees at 7 bases. Per germline, CDR1 MRHNA and CDR2 SNTAGT. V shed 6 bases and J 7 bases; nucleotides not matched to a gene: 7. The CDR3 spans 13 residues. The CDR3 nucleotides are TGTGCCAGCAGAGAACAACAGGGGCATACGCAGTATTTT. It encodes CASREQQGHTQYF.

The chain carries TRBV10-2 and TRBJ2-2; 7 bases align to TRBD1. The CDR3 consists of 14 residues. V lost 7 bases to trimming and J lost 5 bases; unmatched junction nucleotides: 7. Germline V gene data show CDR1 as WSHSY and CDR2 as SAAADI. This CDR3 is CASTPTGDTGELFF. As DNA, the CDR3 is TGCGCCAGCACCCCAACAGGGGATACCGGGGAGCTGTTTTTT.

V and J are TRBV28 and TRBJ2-3; TRBD2 aligns across 13 bases. The germline V gene has CDR1 MDHEN and CDR2 SYDVKM. V trimming: 6 bases; J trimming: 3 bases; junction bases outside the gene matches: 12. The CDR3 consists of 18 residues. CDR3: CASSPGELAGGVTDTQYF. Written as DNA, the CDR3 is TGTGCCAGCAGCCCAGGGGAACTAGCGGGGGGGGTTACAGATACGCAGTATTTT.

The chain has TRBV2 and TRBJ2-5; D is uncertain. The germline V gene encodes CDR1 SNHLY and CDR2 FYNNEI. The CDR3 sequence is 10 residues long. V lost 9 bases, J lost 5 bases, and 7 bases lay in between. CDR3 residues: CASDGETQYF. As DNA, the CDR3 is TGTGCCAGTGACGGGGAGACCCAGTACTTC.

This clone was observed a single time. The chain is built from TRBV18 and TRBJ2-7; no reliable D call. The CDR3 is made up of 14 amino acids. The V gene's germline CDR1 is KGHSH and CDR2 LQKENI. The ends were cut back, 3 bases at V and 1 base at J, with 10 bases in the middle. CDR3 sequence (DNA): TGTGCCAGCTCACCGGCTGAGGTTTCCTACGAGCAGTACTTC. This gives the protein CASSPAEVSYEQYF.